This TCR beta chain was recovered during a study of cytomegalovirus exposure and HLA in healthy donors. Overall study findings and caveats: TCR association rates varied by HLA locus in a later analysis, with DRB1 highest and HLA-C lowest. Despite most TCR sequences being rare, some public TCRs occurred in many donors.

This clone was picked up a small number of times. As yet, its antigen is unknown. Other DNA sequences within the sample encode an identical CDR3. 60 Vbeta and 13 Jbeta primers were used in PCR. Data came from immunoSEQ multiplex PCR; TCRdb stores just in-frame clones and leaves some out. The table includes 200,000 to 250,000 clones, about 75% detected once. The sample was PBMCs. The sequence came from a woman in her thirties in good health and CMV-seronegative.

The CDR3 region is CASSLSSYNEQFF. CDR3 in DNA: TGTGCCAGCAGTTTGTCTAGCTACAATGAGCAGTTCTTC. The genes are TRBV27 and TRBJ2-1; D gene uncertain. The germline V and J ends were trimmed by 3 bases and 3 bases, with 6 bases remaining between them. The CDR3 has 13 amino acids. Germline CDR1 is MNHEY and CDR2 is SMNVEV (reference sequence).